This entry concerns a single T cell receptor (beta chain). Its antigen target is currently unknown. Base qualities are missing; no much larger clone stands one base away. The immunoSEQ Assay, a bias-controlled multiplex PCR, was used to amplify TCRbeta CDR3 regions from genomic DNA. The original pipeline was this. The number of nucleated cells in each sample was estimated by amplification of reference gene primers within the assay. To quantify the absolute abundance of each unique TCRbeta CDR3 rearrangement, sequence reads were collapsed and filtered. For each sample, productive Simpson clonality was calculated as the square root of Simpson's diversity index across productive rearrangements. In its TCRdb copy, this immuneACCESS table keeps in-frame sequences only and misses some clones. Where compared with another copy, unresolved V genes explain less than half of these, and the others have no known cause. V, J and clone size are those of that table, while D and trimming were read from the DNA. The sample table lists around 370,000 clones, 88% of them with a count of one. Jointly, the top ten make up 1.2% of the sample.

In the prospective study, participants were roughly 18 to 95 years old, resided in approximately 22 geographic areas of the United States, and were enrolled through a virtual design. In the prospective study, participants were assigned to cohorts based on the clinical history participants reported in a screening survey and a study questionnaire. Recovered participants in ImmuneRACE Cohort 3 were defined as having two consecutive negative NP/OP PCR tests, clearance from a healthcare professional, or resolution of symptoms. Mobile phlebotomists in the prospective study collected whole blood, serum and a nasopharyngeal or oropharyngeal swab from every participant. Additional blood draws and questionnaires over an approximately 2-month period could optionally be provided by prospective study participants. Blood samples from the prospective study were shipped frozen or at room temperature prior to DNA extraction.

The data were obtained in a study of blood T cell repertoires in COVID-19 (dated by TCRdb to between 2020 and 2021). Regarding the complete study: Collaborator samples came from the United States, Italy and Spain and covered acute and convalescent phases of COVID-19. The prospective study material was composed of cDNA or gDNA derived from T cells, B-cell-depleted T cells, or PBMCs. Deeply sampled blood TCRbeta repertoires from subjects exposed to, actively infected with, or recovered from COVID-19 were included in the dataset. The repertoires were released in a freely available public database meant as a resource for research on the immune response to SARS-CoV-2. The samples were drawn from the first 160 participants of the ongoing ImmuneRACE study and from some 1,300 subjects provided by 6 global collaborators. A de-identified subject ID, COVID-19 status, age in years and sex were almost always included in the sample metadata. Where available, HLA class I and class II types were obtained from metadata supplied by the sample provider rather than from assay-based typing.

General findings and caveats noted by the study authors: How much clinical and demographic metadata was included differed by source and by participant, and the metadata was provided uncurated.

This receptor was identified in a woman between 18 and 30 years old who had recovered from COVID-19. Sequencing input: PBMCs or T cells enriched from blood (not recorded which).

CDR3 protein: CASSLVLLKPGQGRYGYTF. The sequenced DNA is TGTGCCAGCAGCTTAGTACTCCTAAAACCGGGACAGGGGCGCTATGGCTACACCTTC. The rearranged chain carries TRBV11-3 and TRBJ1-2; 10 bases in between match TRBD1. Unmatched junction bases come to 15, with V trimmed by 1 base and J by 4 bases. The CDR3 measures 19 amino acids from cysteine to phenylalanine. Just CDR3 DNA is preserved here, 57 bases in frame from base 1. The germline V gene specifies SGHNT as CDR1 and YENEEA as CDR2.